This TCR beta chain came from a study of PD-1 blockade in classical Hodgkin lymphoma. The CDR3 has 15 amino acids. The V gene's germline CDR1 is MDHEN and CDR2 SYDVKM. The trim removed 6 bases at V and 7 bases at J, leaving 8 bases unmatched. Here immunoSEQ multiplex PCR was the method, and the copy in TCRdb shows in-frame clones only, minus some. Of about 7,000 clones listed, 76% are singletons. Regarding time point: cycle 4 day 1 (C4D1), after 5 to 7 weeks of nivolumab. Exposure to brentuximab vedotin varied, and each patient had relapsed following autologous stem cell transplantation. The V and J genes are TRBV28 and TRBJ2-1; TRBD2 aligns across 11 bases. This TCR came from a human donor with classical Hodgkin lymphoma. This specimen was peripheral blood mononuclear cells (PBMCs), taken before the fourth cycle of nivolumab. This CDR3 is CASRIAGGPWNEQFF. The CDR3 nucleotides are TGTGCCAGCAGGATAGCGGGAGGGCCTTGGAATGAGCAGTTCTTC.